These 26 T cell receptor beta chains originate from one sample sequenced in a study of T cell repertoires in cytomegalovirus infection. TCRdb re-derived calls from the reads in MiXCR, one entry per CDR3 protein. The table records 700,000 to 950,000 distinct CDR3 sequences, approximately 32% of them present only once. Which antigens these TCRs recognize remains unknown. Sequences were derived from cultured CD8+ T cells from PBMCs, sampled from culture after CMV antigen stimulation. The origin of the receptors is a human donor in good health (CMV status not recorded). Some clones in this sample may be carry-over from other donors' samples.

This clonotype was seen ten or more times. The chain has TRBV7-9 and TRBJ2-7; no clear D. The CDR3 has 17 residues. Trimming took off 2 bases at V and 1 base at J, with 18 bases between the two ends. Germline CDR1 is SEHNR and CDR2 is FQNEAQ (reference sequence). CDR3 loop: CASSLNWYASPSYEQYF. CDR3 in DNA: TGTGCCAGCAGCTTAAATTGGTATGCCAGCCCTTCCTACGAGCAGTACTTC. The full variable domain, in which reference TRBV7-9 and TRBJ2-7 provide the parts outside the CDR3, is DTGVSQNPRHKITKRGQNVTFRCDPISEHNRLYWYRQTLGQGPEFLTYFQNEAQLEKSRLLSDRFSAERPKGSFSTLEIQRTEQGDSAMYLCASSLNWYASPSYEQYFGPGTRLTVT.

This clonotype was detected only a few times. V is TRBV10-3 and J is TRBJ2-7, with D possibly TRBD2 on 6 matching bases. The CDR3 sequence is 13 residues long. Germline CDR1 ENHRY, CDR2 SYGVKD. Trimming shortened V by 3 bases and J by 6 bases, and 12 bases separated the two germline ends. For the CDR3, the DNA is TGTGCCATCAGTGATGGGGAGGTCGGCGAGCAGTACGTC. This translates into CAISDGEVGEQYV.

This clonotype was seen repeatedly, ten times or more. This sequence joins TRBV2 and TRBJ1-1; D remains ambiguous. Germline values: CDR1 SNHLY, CDR2 FYNNEI. V shed 5 bases and J shed 1 base, with 8 bases lying between them. This CDR3 spans 13 amino acids. CDR3 residues: CASSFYKNTEAFF. CDR3 sequence (DNA): TGTGCCAGCAGTTTCTACAAGAACACTGAAGCTTTCTTT.

This sequence joins TRBV7-6 and TRBJ1-2, with D tentatively TRBD1 (5 bases). The CDR3 consists of 15 residues. V dropped 5 bases and J dropped 3 bases, with 16 bases sitting between them. Germline values: CDR1 SGHVS, CDR2 FNYEAQ. The CDR3 here is CASSAIGEMDYGYTF. Written as DNA, the CDR3 is TGTGCCAGCAGCGCCATAGGGGAAATGGACTATGGCTACACCTTC.

This clonotype was detected only a few times. V and J are TRBV6-2 or TRBV6-3 and TRBJ2-1, with TRBD1 matching over 8 bases. In germline, CDR1 is MNHEY, CDR2 SVGEGT. V trimming: 6 bases; J trimming: 8 bases; junction bases outside the gene matches: 3. CDR3 length: 12 residues. In DNA, the CDR3 is TGTGCCAGCAGAGGACAGGGCGATGAGCAGTTCTTC. Amino acids: CASRGQGDEQFF.

This clonotype was seen more than once but under ten times. The chain links TRBV11-2 to TRBJ1-2; D perhaps matches TRBD1 (5 bases). The CDR3 sequence is 14 residues long. Germline V lookup: CDR1 SGHAT, CDR2 FQNNGV. The V gene lost 3 bases and the J gene lost 3 bases, with 11 bases spanning the gap. CDR3 sequence: CASSFTGTYYGYTF. Written as DNA, the CDR3 is TGTGCCAGCAGCTTTACAGGCACATACTATGGCTACACCTTC.

The chain is built from TRBV4-1 and TRBJ1-1; weak D call: TRBD1 (5 bases). CDR1 and CDR2 from the germline V gene are MGHRA and YSYEKL. This CDR3 contains 15 residues. V shed 0 bases and J shed 4 bases, with 12 bases lying between them. The CDR3 here is CASSQDFGGGTEAFF. Written as DNA, the CDR3 is TGCGCCAGCAGCCAAGATTTTGGGGGGGGCACTGAAGCTTTCTTT.

The chain links TRBV20-1 to TRBJ2-6; 7 bases are a match to TRBD1. The CDR3 has 18 amino acids. J gave up 2 bases and V 0 bases, and 10 bases lay outside the gene matches. CDR1 and CDR2 from the germline V gene are DFQATT and SNEGSKA (reference sequence). The CDR3 DNA is TGCAGTGCTAGAGACCTCCTAGACAGGGTCCCTGGGGCCAACGTCCTGACTTTC. This gives the protein CSARDLLDRVPGANVLTF.

This clonotype occurred a few times. The genes are TRBV7-9 and TRBJ1-2, with TRBD1 as a possible D gene (6 bases). This CDR3 comprises 13 residues. Germline CDR1 is SEHNR and CDR2 is FQNEAQ (reference sequence). Trimming left V 4 bases short and J 5 bases short, with 11 bases between. CDR3 bases: TGTGCCAGCAGCTCAGGGGAGGGGTATGGCTACACCTTC. Amino acid sequence: CASSSGEGYGYTF.

The V call is TRBV7-9, the J call TRBJ2-3; D gene unclear. The CDR3 has 13 residues. The V gene's germline CDR1 is SEHNR and CDR2 FQNEAQ (reference sequence). The CDR3 bases are TGTGTCGAGCTTCGGGCACGCACAGATACGCAGTATTTT. Protein sequence: CVELRARTDTQYF.

CDR3 protein: CSARGPGQFYEQYF. In nucleotides, the CDR3 is TGCAGTGCTAGAGGCCCGGGACAGTTCTACGAGCAGTACTTC. The V call is TRBV20-1, the J call TRBJ2-7; the match to TRBD1 covers 7 bases. Germline V gene lookup returns CDR1 DFQATT and CDR2 SNEGSKA (reference sequence). The CDR3 covers 14 residues. Trimming took 1 base from V and 3 from J; bases not matched to a gene: 6.

The chain couples TRBV12-3 or TRBV12-4 to TRBJ2-1; D is undetermined. V shed 4 bases and J shed 5 bases, with 9 bases lying between them. The CDR3 is 13 residues long. This CDR3 reads CASSSPIDNEQFF. CDR3 nucleotides: TGTGCCAGCAGTTCCCCAATTGACAATGAGCAGTTCTTC.

This clonotype was detected many times. The chain is built from TRBV7-2 and TRBJ1-1; 8 bases are shared with TRBD1. The CDR3 is made up of 16 amino acids. The junction had 8 bases not matched to a gene; V was cut back by 5 bases and J by 0 bases. CDR1 and CDR2 from the germline V gene are SGHTA and FQGNSA. This CDR3 reads CASSPDRGGLNTEAFF. For the CDR3, the DNA is TGTGCCAGCAGCCCAGACAGGGGCGGACTGAACACTGAAGCTTTCTTT.

V gene TRBV3-1 combines with J gene TRBJ2-5; tentative D call: TRBD1 (6 bases). Trimming pared 2 bases from V and 2 bases from J, leaving 15 bases between. The CDR3 loop spans 16 amino acids. Germline-derived CDR1 and CDR2 are LGHDT and YNNKEL (reference sequence). The CDR3 spells CASSQRPDRFQETQYF. The CDR3 region has the DNA TGTGCCAGCAGCCAACGGCCAGACAGGTTTCAAGAGACCCAGTACTTC.

The chain combines TRBV27 with TRBJ1-2, with D perhaps matching TRBD1 (5 bases). CDR3 length: 11 residues. CDR1 and CDR2 from the germline V gene are MNHEY and SMNVEV (reference sequence). Deletions cut 6 bases from V and 13 bases from J, with 15 bases between. Here the CDR3 DNA reads TGTGCCAGCAGCGCCGGGACCGATGCCACCTTC. It codes for CASSAGTDATF.

Only a few counts were recorded for this clonotype. The V and J genes are TRBV6-1 and TRBJ2-3; possibly TRBD1 for D (6 bases). The germline gives CDR1 MNHNS, CDR2 SASEGT. Trimming removed 10 bases at V and 1 base at J, with 9 bases between. The CDR3 sequence is 12 residues long. The CDR3 sequence: CATRQGTDTQYF. DNA of the CDR3: TGTGCCACCCGACAGGGCACAGATACGCAGTATTTT.

J is TRBJ1-2 and V is TRBV5-4; D remains ambiguous. The CDR3 is made up of 16 amino acids. Germline CDR1 SGHNT, CDR2 YYREEE (reference sequence). The V end lost 0 bases, the J end lost 0 bases, and 12 bases lay between the germline ends. The CDR3 DNA reads TGTGCCAGCAGCTTGGGGCTCATCGCGCCTAACTATGGCTACACCTTC. Protein product: CASSLGLIAPNYGYTF. Drawing the rest from reference TRBV5-4 and TRBJ1-2, the complete variable domain is ETGVTQSPTHLIKTRGQQVTLRCSSQSGHNTVSWYQQALGQGPQFIFQYYREEENGRGNFPPRFSGLQFPNYSSELNVNALELDDSALYLCASSLGLIAPNYGYTFGSGTRLTVV.

This clonotype was seen ten or more times. The chain is built from TRBV27 and TRBJ1-6; D unresolved. Trimming cost V 3 bases and J 3 bases, with 9 bases left between them. The CDR3 covers 15 residues. Germline assignment: CDR1 MNHEY and CDR2 SMNVEV (reference sequence). The CDR3 here is CASSFEPGYNSPLHF. The CDR3 DNA reads TGTGCCAGCAGTTTCGAACCCGGCTATAATTCACCCCTCCACTTT.

The chain joins TRBV10-2 to TRBJ1-5; TRBD1 matches 7 bases. The CDR3 covers 13 residues. With V trimmed by 8 bases and J by 3 bases, 4 bases remained unmatched. Germline loops: CDR1 WSHSY, CDR2 SAAADI. CDR3: CASQTGYNQPQHF. DNA for the CDR3: TGCGCCAGCCAGACAGGGTACAATCAGCCCCAGCATTTT.

The DNA of the CDR3 is TGTGCCAGCAGCTCCCCCCGGCGAGGTGGCTACACCTTC. The encoded protein is CASSSPRRGGYTF. This chain uses TRBV7-9 with TRBJ1-2; D is unresolved. Per the germline V gene, CDR1 is SEHNR and CDR2 is FQNEAQ (reference sequence). The CDR3 sequence is 13 residues long. Trimming removed 4 bases from V and 7 bases from J, with 13 bases in between.

DNA of the CDR3: TGTGCCATCAGTGAGTCGAGTGCCTACGAGCAGTACGTC. Protein product: CAISESSAYEQYV. V and J are TRBV10-3 and TRBJ2-7; D is uncertain. Germline lookup yields CDR1 ENHRY and CDR2 SYGVKD. This CDR3 is built from 13 residues. V was clipped by 0 bases and J by 2 bases, with 5 bases between them.

A few counts support this clonotype. The chain is built from TRBV12-3 or TRBV12-4 and TRBJ2-1; weak D call: TRBD2 (7 bases). The CDR3 extends over 13 amino acids. Between the trimmed V and J ends, which lost 7 bases and 7 bases, there was a span of 14 bases. In DNA form, the CDR3 reads TGTGCCAGCACTCTAGGGGGGGGGAATGAGCAGTTCTTC. Amino acids: CASTLGGGNEQFF.

The chain couples TRBV6-6 to TRBJ2-3, with TRBD1 matching 9 bases. The J segment lost 2 bases and the V segment lost 5 bases, leaving 8 bases of the junction unmatched. CDR1 MNHNY and CDR2 SVGAGI come from the germline V gene (reference sequence). The CDR3 contains 16 residues. CDR3 bases: TGTGCCAGCAGTCATCGCCGGGACAGGGACACAGATACGCAGTATTTT. This encodes CASSHRRDRDTDTQYF.

At least ten counts were recorded for this clonotype. The chain carries TRBV27 and TRBJ2-2; 9 positions match TRBD1. Germline V gives CDR1 MNHEY, CDR2 SMNVEV (reference sequence). This CDR3 is built from 15 residues. Unmatched junction bases numbered 9, after V lost 8 bases and J lost 5 bases. The CDR3 nucleotides are TGTGCCAGCCGAAAAACAGGGGGCCGAACCGGGGAGCTGTTTTTT. Amino acids: CASRKTGGRTGELFF.

V usage is TRBV7-9 and J usage is TRBJ1-3, with unresolved D. V gave up 1 base and J gave up 2 bases, with 12 bases separating them. This CDR3 comprises 16 residues. CDR1 is SEHNR and CDR2 is FQNEAQ in the germline V gene (reference sequence). CDR3: CASSLGVGAAGNTIYF. CDR3 sequence (DNA): TGTGCCAGCAGCTTAGGGGTTGGCGCTGCTGGAAACACCATATATTTT.

At least ten counts were recorded for this clonotype. The rearrangement uses TRBV7-2 and TRBJ2-2; possibly TRBD1 for D (7 bases). Trimming pared 1 base from V and 11 bases from J, leaving 14 bases between. This CDR3 has 14 residues. Germline CDR1 and CDR2: SGHTA and FQGNSA. The CDR3: CASSLVGRGVELFF. CDR3 nucleotides: TGTGCCAGCAGCTTAGTCGGCAGGGGGGTAGAGCTGTTTTTT.